This TCR beta chain was documented in a study of preoperative IRX-2 immunotherapy in early breast cancer. V was clipped by 2 bases and J by 1 base, with 10 bases between them. Germline V gene lookup returns CDR1 SQVTM and CDR2 ANQGSEA. CDR3 length: 14 amino acids. Indicated treatment: preoperative locoregional IRX-2 cytokine immunotherapy. Preoperative locoregional IRX-2 cytokine immunotherapy was tested in the phase Ib source study. Only in-frame clones appear in the TCRdb table, and some are missing; sequencing was by immunoSEQ multiplex PCR. Of around 22,000 clones detected, over 85% appear once; the ten largest clones hold roughly 29%.

This TCR was sampled from a human donor with breast cancer. Sequences were derived from tumor tissue, sampled after IRX-2 immunotherapy. V and J are TRBV29-1 and TRBJ2-3; a weak D match, TRBD1 (6 bases). CDR3 DNA: TGCAGCGTTGAACAGGGGCTGGGCACAGATACGCAGTATTTT. Its translation: CSVEQGLGTDTQYF.